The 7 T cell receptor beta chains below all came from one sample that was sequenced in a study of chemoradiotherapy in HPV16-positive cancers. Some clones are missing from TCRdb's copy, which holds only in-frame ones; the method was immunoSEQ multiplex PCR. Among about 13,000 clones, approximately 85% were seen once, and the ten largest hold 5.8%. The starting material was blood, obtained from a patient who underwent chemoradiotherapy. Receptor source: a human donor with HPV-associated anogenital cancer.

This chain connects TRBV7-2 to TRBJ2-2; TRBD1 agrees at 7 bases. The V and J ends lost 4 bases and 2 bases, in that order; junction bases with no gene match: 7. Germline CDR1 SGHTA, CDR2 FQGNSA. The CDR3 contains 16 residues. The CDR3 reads CASSSGTALNTGELFF. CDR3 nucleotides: TGTGCCAGCAGCTCCGGGACAGCCTTAAACACCGGGGAGCTGTTTTTT.

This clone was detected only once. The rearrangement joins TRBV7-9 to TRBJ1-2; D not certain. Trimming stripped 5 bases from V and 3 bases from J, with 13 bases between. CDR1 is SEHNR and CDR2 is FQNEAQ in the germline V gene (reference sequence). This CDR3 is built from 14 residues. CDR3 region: CASSPTDGYYGYTF. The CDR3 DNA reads TGTGCCAGCAGCCCTACCGACGGATACTATGGCTACACCTTC.

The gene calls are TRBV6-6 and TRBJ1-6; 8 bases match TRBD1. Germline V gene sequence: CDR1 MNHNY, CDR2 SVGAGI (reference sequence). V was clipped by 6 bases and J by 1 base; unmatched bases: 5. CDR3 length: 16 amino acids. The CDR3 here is CASSGTGGSYNSPLHF. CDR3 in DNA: TGTGCCAGCAGCGGAACAGGGGGATCCTATAATTCACCCCTCCACTTT.

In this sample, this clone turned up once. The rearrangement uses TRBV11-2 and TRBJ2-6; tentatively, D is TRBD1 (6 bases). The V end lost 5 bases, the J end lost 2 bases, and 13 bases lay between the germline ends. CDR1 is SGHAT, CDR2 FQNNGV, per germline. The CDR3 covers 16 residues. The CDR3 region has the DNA TGTGCCAGCAGCCGGACAGTTGCTACTGGGGCCAACGTCCTGACTTTC. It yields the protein CASSRTVATGANVLTF. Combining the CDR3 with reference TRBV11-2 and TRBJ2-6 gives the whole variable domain EAGVAQSPRYKIIEKRQSVAFWCNPISGHATLYWYQQILGQGPKLLIQFQNNGVVDDSQLPKDRFSAERLKGVDSTLKIQPAKLEDSAVYLCASSRTVATGANVLTFGAGSRLTVL.

CDR3 sequence reads: CATSGGTGDVAYEQYF. The CDR3 DNA sequence: TGTGCCACCAGCGGCGGGACAGGAGACGTTGCCTACGAGCAGTACTTC. The chain recombines TRBV15 with TRBJ2-7, with 8 bases matching TRBD1. The CDR3 is made up of 16 amino acids. The J segment lost 2 bases and the V segment lost 5 bases, leaving 11 bases of the junction unmatched. Germline CDR1 is LNHNV and CDR2 is YYDKDF (reference sequence).

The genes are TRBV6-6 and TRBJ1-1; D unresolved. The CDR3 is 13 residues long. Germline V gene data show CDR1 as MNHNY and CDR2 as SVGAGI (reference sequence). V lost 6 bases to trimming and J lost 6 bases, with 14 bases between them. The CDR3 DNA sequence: TGTGCCAGCAGCCTCAATAAGATCGCTGAAGCTTTCTTT. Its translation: CASSLNKIAEAFF.

The CDR3 is CASSGRAGGYNEQFF. The CDR3 DNA reads TGTGCCAGCAGTGGCAGGGCTGGTGGGTACAATGAGCAGTTCTTC. This rearrangement joins TRBV27 to TRBJ2-1; D is possibly TRBD1 (5 bases). Trimming took 5 bases from V and 4 from J, leaving 15 bases between them. Germline assignment: CDR1 MNHEY and CDR2 SMNVEV (reference sequence). CDR3 size: 15 residues.